These 2 T cell receptor beta chains were sequenced from one sample in a study of blood T cell repertoires in COVID-19. Method: immunoSEQ multiplex PCR; TCRdb's copy keeps in-frame clones and lacks some. The profile shows about 190,000 clones, 82% of them singletons. Sequencing input: PBMCs or T cells enriched from blood (not recorded which). These receptors all come from an older woman with acute COVID-19.

CDR3 in DNA: TGTGCCAGCAGCTTACAACAGCTCCGATCCGATGGCTACACCTTC. This gives the protein CASSLQQLRSDGYTF. V gene TRBV7-2 combines with J gene TRBJ1-2; D unclear. This CDR3 contains 15 residues. Germline V gives CDR1 SGHTA, CDR2 FQGNSA. The V gene lost 2 bases and the J gene lost 6 bases, with 16 bases spanning the gap.

The rearrangement uses TRBV19 and TRBJ1-5; weak D call: TRBD1 (5 bases). Germline-derived CDR1 and CDR2 are LNHDA and SQIVND (reference sequence). V dropped 3 bases and J dropped 5 bases, with 11 bases sitting between them. The CDR3 contains 14 residues. CDR3 coding DNA: TGTGCCAGTAGTATCAAGGGGATGGATCAGCCCCAGCATTTT. This codes for CASSIKGMDQPQHF.